This TCR beta chain originates from a study of human T cells and chemical hapten exposure. Total RNA was isolated from whole blood that had not been fractionated. This clonotype was picked up many times. Its target is not known. V lost 3 bases and J lost 4, with 12 bases in between. The CDR3 length is 14 residues. The V gene's germline CDR1 is ENHRY and CDR2 SYGVKD. Study-level findings and limits: TCRs at a frequency above 1 in 1000 stayed unchanged with DPC sensitization.

Single cDNA molecules in the library carried unique molecular identifiers attached during preparation. TCRdb passed the reads through MiXCR, listing each CDR3 protein once. This sample has about 120,000 distinct CDR3 sequences, with less than 10% found just once. The sequencing sample was made of whole blood. The chain carries TRBV10-3 and TRBJ1-2; no definite D call. This clonotype was sampled from a human donor in good health. Some clones in this sample may be carry-over from other donors' samples. CDR3 sequence: CAISDVGNSYGYTF. The CDR3 region has the DNA TGTGCCATCAGTGACGTGGGGAACTCCTATGGCTACACCTTC.